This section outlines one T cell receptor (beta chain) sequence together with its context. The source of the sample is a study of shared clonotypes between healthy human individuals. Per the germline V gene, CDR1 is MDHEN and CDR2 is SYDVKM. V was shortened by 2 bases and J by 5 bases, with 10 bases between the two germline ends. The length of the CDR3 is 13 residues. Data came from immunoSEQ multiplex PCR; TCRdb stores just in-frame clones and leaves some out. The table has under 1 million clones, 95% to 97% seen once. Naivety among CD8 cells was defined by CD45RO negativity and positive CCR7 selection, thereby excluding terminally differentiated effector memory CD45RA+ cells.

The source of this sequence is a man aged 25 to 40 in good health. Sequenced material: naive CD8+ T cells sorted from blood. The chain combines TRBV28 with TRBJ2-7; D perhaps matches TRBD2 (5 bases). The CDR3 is CASSLGPGNEQYF. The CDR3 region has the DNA TGTGCCAGCAGTTTAGGCCCCGGGAACGAGCAGTACTTC.